The clone carrying this T cell receptor beta chain was observed a handful of times. Its antigen is undetermined. This specimen comes from a study of T cell repertoires in cytomegalovirus infection. Study in general: Epitope selection comprised recently identified HLA-C-restricted CMV epitopes and well-studied HLA-B-restricted CMV epitopes. Public TCR beta signatures marked donors with CMV infection and the matching HLA. Study results and limitations: In two of eight donors, the top clonotype was HLA-C-restricted CMV-specific. Identification of carriers of CMV plus the relevant HLA was achieved through cumulative public TCR beta family frequency.

Via MiXCR, TCRdb re-called the reads, giving one row per CDR3 protein. This table holds 700,000 to 950,000 distinct CDR3 sequences, over 25% found once. The CDR3 contains 14 residues. The germline CDR1 and CDR2 sequences are MNHEY and SVGAGI. V was clipped by 6 bases and J by 2 bases, with 13 bases between them. The material sequenced was cultured CD8+ T cells from PBMCs, taken from culture after CMV antigen stimulation. The V gene is TRBV6-5, the J gene TRBJ1-1; D call uncertain. This sequence originates from a human donor in good health (CMV status not recorded). Some clones in this sample may be carry-over from other donors' samples. CDR3 DNA sequence: TGTGCCAGCAGACCCGGGCCACAAAACACTGAAGCTTTCTTT. As protein: CASRPGPQNTEAFF.